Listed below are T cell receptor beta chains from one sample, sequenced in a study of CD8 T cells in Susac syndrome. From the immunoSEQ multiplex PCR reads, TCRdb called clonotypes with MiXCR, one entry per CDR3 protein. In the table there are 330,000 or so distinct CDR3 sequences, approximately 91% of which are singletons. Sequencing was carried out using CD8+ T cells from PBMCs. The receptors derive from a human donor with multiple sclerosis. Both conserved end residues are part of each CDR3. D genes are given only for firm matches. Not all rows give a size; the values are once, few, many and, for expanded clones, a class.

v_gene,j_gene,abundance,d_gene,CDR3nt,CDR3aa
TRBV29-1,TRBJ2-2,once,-,TGCAGCGTCGAACCAGGGAACACCGGGGAGCTGTTTTTT,CSVEPGNTGELFF
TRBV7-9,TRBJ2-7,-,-,TGTGCCAGCAGCGGGGGGCCGGGCTACTACGAGCAGTACTTC,CASSGGPGYYEQYF
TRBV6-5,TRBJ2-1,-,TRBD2,TGTGCCAGCAGTTACTCGATTCGGACTAGCGGGGGAAACAATGAGCAGTTCTTC,CASSYSIRTSGGNNEQFF
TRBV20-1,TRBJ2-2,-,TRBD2,TGCAGTGCTAGAGGCGGGGCGGGGGGCACGAACACCGGGGAGCTGTTTTTT,CSARGGAGGTNTGELFF
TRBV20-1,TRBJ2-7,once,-,TGCAGTGCTAGCCCACGGGACACCCAATACTCCTACGAGCAGTACTTC,CSASPRDTQYSYEQYF
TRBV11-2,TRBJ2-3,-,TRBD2,TGTGCCAGCAGCCCCCGCAGCGGGGGGGCATCAGATACGCAGTATTTT,CASSPRSGGASDTQYF
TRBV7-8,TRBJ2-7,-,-,TGTGCCAGCAGCTTCGGGACCGGGTTGTTCGAGCAGTACTTC,CASSFGTGLFEQYF
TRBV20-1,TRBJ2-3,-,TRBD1,TGCAGTGCTAGAGGCCCAGGGACAGGAGGTAGCACAGATACGCAGTATTTT,CSARGPGTGGSTDTQYF
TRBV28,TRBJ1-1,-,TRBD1,TGTGCCAGCATTCAGGGGGGGACGAACACTGAAGCTTTCTTT,CASIQGGTNTEAFF
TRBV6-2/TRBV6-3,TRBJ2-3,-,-,TGTGCCAGCAGCTACGGAACGGGTTATACGCAGTATTTT,CASSYGTGYTQYF
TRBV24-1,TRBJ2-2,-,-,TGTGCCACCAGTGATTTAAACAGGGCCGGGGAGCTGTTTTTT,CATSDLNRAGELFF
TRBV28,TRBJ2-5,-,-,TGTGCCAGCAGTTTAATGGCAGGACCATACCAAGAGACCCAGTACTTC,CASSLMAGPYQETQYF
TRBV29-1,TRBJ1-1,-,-,TGCAGCTCCACGGACGTCCCCCGGGGGAACACTGAAGCTTTCTTT,CSSTDVPRGNTEAFF
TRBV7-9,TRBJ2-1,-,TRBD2,TGTGCCAGCAGCCTTCGGACTAGCGGGGTCAGCTCCTACAATGAGCAGTTCTTC,CASSLRTSGVSSYNEQFF
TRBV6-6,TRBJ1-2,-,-,TGTGCCAGCAGTTACTCAGGCGGCAGGGCCTATGGCTACACCTTC,CASSYSGGRAYGYTF
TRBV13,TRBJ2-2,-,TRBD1,TGTGCCAGCGAAGACAGGGATCGGTTCACCGGGGAGCTGTTTTTT,CASEDRDRFTGELFF
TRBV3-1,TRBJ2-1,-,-,TGTGCCAGCAGCCAAGATCAGGGATGGGGTGAGCAGTTCTTC,CASSQDQGWGEQFF
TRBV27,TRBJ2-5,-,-,TGTGCCAGCAGTTTCCGGTCGGGGGAAATTGAGACCCAGTACTTC,CASSFRSGEIETQYF